This entry lists 5 T cell receptor beta chains sequenced from one sample in a study of cytomegalovirus exposure and HLA in healthy donors. Sequencing was performed with immunoSEQ multiplex PCR; in TCRdb, only in-frame clones are kept and a portion is missing. The sample consists of approximately 110,000 clones, 70% to 90% of them appearing once. Sequenced: PBMCs. These receptors were obtained from a woman under 30 in good health and CMV-seropositive.

V and J are TRBV28 and TRBJ2-1; 7 bases are a match to TRBD1. CDR3 length equals 16 residues. Germline loops: CDR1 MDHEN, CDR2 SYDVKM. V was pared by 6 bases and J by 0 bases, with 8 bases of the junction left unmatched. CDR3 sequence: CASSQAGGGSYNEQFF. The CDR3 DNA reads as TGTGCCAGCAGCCAAGCAGGGGGTGGCTCCTACAATGAGCAGTTCTTC.

The chain links TRBV6-5 to TRBJ1-4; TRBD1 matches at 8 bases. Germline lookup yields CDR1 MNHEY and CDR2 SVGAGI. Germline trimming cut 0 bases from V and 8 bases from J; bases unmatched to any gene: 5. The CDR3 runs to 15 residues. The CDR3 DNA follows: TGTGCCAGCAGTTACTCTCGGACAGGGCGGGAAAAACTGTTTTTT. It codes for CASSYSRTGREKLFF.

The J gene is TRBJ2-1, the V gene TRBV2, with 7 nucleotides matching TRBD2. Trimming removed 3 bases from V and 0 bases from J; junction bases left unmatched: 2. This CDR3 is 15 amino acids long. Germline-derived CDR1 and CDR2 are SNHLY and FYNNEI. CDR3 loop: CASSEERGSYNEQFF. The CDR3 bases are TGTGCCAGCAGTGAGGAGCGGGGCTCCTACAATGAGCAGTTCTTC. The whole variable domain, remainder taken from reference TRBV2 and TRBJ2-1, is EPEVTQTPSHQVTQMGQEVILRCVPISNHLYFYWYRQILGQKVEFLVSFYNNEISEKSEIFDDQFSVERPDGSNFTLKIRSTKLEDSAMYFCASSEERGSYNEQFFGPGTRLTVL.

The J gene is TRBJ2-5, the V gene TRBV4-1; 11 bases fit TRBD2. Trimming took 6 bases from V and 4 from J; bases not matched to a gene: 7. Germline CDR1 reads MGHRA; CDR2 reads YSYEKL. The CDR3 extends over 15 amino acids. The CDR3 spells CASSQLAGEGETQYF. CDR3 nucleotides: TGCGCCAGCAGTCAACTAGCGGGAGAGGGAGAGACCCAGTACTTC.

This chain connects TRBV6-1 to TRBJ1-1, with D unresolved. CDR1 is MNHNS, CDR2 SASEGT, per germline. The CDR3 has 13 amino acids. V shed 3 bases and J shed 2 bases, with 7 bases lying between them. CDR3 in amino acids: CASSDLENTEAFF. DNA for the CDR3: TGTGCCAGCAGTGATCTAGAAAACACTGAAGCTTTCTTT.